This paragraph covers one TCR beta chain sequence. What it binds is unknown. This record belongs to a study of regulatory T cells in long-lasting Graves disease. Findings and limits, study-wide: Persistent Graves' patients showed less TCR diversity than newly diagnosed patients showed.

HTBI primers from iRepertoire and Arm-PCR of CDR3 regions yielded the TCR beta libraries. TCRdb recomputed calls from the multiplex PCR reads with MiXCR, one row per CDR3 protein. Of some 470,000 distinct CDR3 sequences in the sample, roughly a fifth were seen once. Time point of the sample: persistent/refractory GD, antithyroid drugs over 5 years with positive TRAb. RNA from PBMCs was the source of the TCR library. The TCR comes from a female donor with Graves disease. The sample was peripheral blood mononuclear cells (PBMCs), taken when the disease was refractory, from a patient treated with antithyroid drugs.

The CDR3 region is CASSGQWEDQPQHF. As DNA, the CDR3 is TGTGCCAGTAGCGGACAGTGGGAGGATCAGCCCCAGCATTTT. This chain connects TRBV19 to TRBJ1-5; D possibly corresponds to TRBD1 (6 bases). CDR1 is LNHDA, CDR2 SQIVND, per germline (reference sequence). This CDR3 contains 14 residues. V lost 6 bases, J lost 5 bases, and 14 bases lay in between.